These 20 T cell receptor beta chains came from one sample sequenced in a study of neurological immune-mediated disorders. TCRdb re-derived calls from the 5' RACE reads in MiXCR, one entry per CDR3 protein. The sample records approximately 100,000 distinct CDR3 sequences, 3% to 4% being singletons. Sequencing was performed on PBMCs. The receptors originated from a woman younger than 30 with multiple sclerosis.

This clonotype was counted at least ten times. The chain combines TRBV5-1 with TRBJ2-5; unclear D gene. This CDR3 contains 14 residues. The V end was cut by 0 bases, the J end by 5 bases, with 11 bases between. Germline values: CDR1 SGHRS, CDR2 YFSETQ. The CDR3 here is CASSLAGSRETQYF. The CDR3 DNA reads TGCGCCAGCAGCTTGGCCGGGTCGAGGGAGACCCAGTACTTC.

To note about this clonotype: This sequence may be a read error, since a much larger clone differs from it by one base. The CDR3 reads CASSDRDRGLAKNIQYF. The DNA for the CDR3 is TGTGCCAGCAGCGACCGGGACAGAGGACTAGCCAAAAACATTCAGTACTTC. The gene calls are TRBV3-1 and TRBJ2-4; the match to TRBD1 covers 7 bases. The J segment lost 0 bases and the V segment lost 5 bases, leaving 10 bases of the junction unmatched. This CDR3 has 17 residues. Germline assignment: CDR1 LGHDT and CDR2 YNNKEL (reference sequence).

Only a few counts were recorded for this clonotype. This chain links TRBV18 with TRBJ2-7; D might be TRBD1 (6 bases). This CDR3 has 14 amino acids. Between the trimmed V and J ends, which lost 3 bases and 7 bases, there was a span of 16 bases. Germline V gene sequence: CDR1 KGHSH, CDR2 LQKENI. In nucleotides, the CDR3 is TGTGCCAGCTCACCTATGGGACATCAGAGAGAGCAGTACTTC. It yields the protein CASSPMGHQREQYF.

This clonotype was observed many times. The rearrangement joins TRBV12-3 or TRBV12-4 to TRBJ2-7; TRBD1 is a possible D gene (6 bases). The CDR3 has 14 amino acids. The V gene lost 3 bases and the J gene lost 2 bases, with 11 bases spanning the gap. The CDR3 sequence: CASSFGTSTYEQYF. CDR3 coding DNA: TGTGCCAGCAGTTTTGGGACATCCACCTACGAGCAGTACTTC.

This clonotype was counted many times. This rearrangement joins TRBV6-6 to TRBJ1-4; TRBD1 aligns across 8 bases. The CDR3 consists of 15 residues. Unmatched junction bases numbered 11, after V lost 6 bases and J lost 8 bases. Germline values: CDR1 MNHNY, CDR2 SVGAGI (reference sequence). The CDR3 coding sequence is TGTGCCAGCAGCGCCGCTGGACAGGGAGGCGAAAAACTGTTTTTT. Its translation: CASSAAGQGGEKLFF.

There are many counts of this clonotype. The genes are TRBV5-6 and TRBJ2-5; the D is unclear. Between the trimmed V and J ends, which lost 2 bases and 5 bases, there was a span of 13 bases. The CDR3 is 14 residues long. Germline CDR1 and CDR2: SGHDT and YYEEEE. CDR3 coding DNA: TGTGCCAGCAGCTTCCCCGACGGGCGGGAGACCCAGTACTTC. Amino acid sequence: CASSFPDGRETQYF.

In this sample, this clonotype turned up many times. The CDR3 DNA reads as TGTGCCAGCAGCTTAGGGACTTACCCAACAGATACGCAGTATTTT. Its translation: CASSLGTYPTDTQYF. The chain recombines TRBV5-6 with TRBJ2-3, with TRBD2 as a possible D gene (6 bases). The CDR3 has 15 residues. V was clipped by 2 bases and J by 3 bases, with 13 bases between them. Germline CDR1 reads SGHDT; CDR2 reads YYEEEE.

This clonotype was detected many times. The chain carries TRBV27 and TRBJ1-6; D uncertain. The V end was cut by 7 bases, the J end by 8 bases, with 15 bases between. Germline CDR1 reads MNHEY; CDR2 reads SMNVEV (reference sequence). The CDR3 spans 14 residues. CDR3 DNA: TGTGCCAGCAAGTTTGCGTCCAGCTATTCACCCCTCCACTTT. This sequence encodes CASKFASSYSPLHF.

This clonotype came up many times. The rearrangement links TRBV7-2 to TRBJ1-3; D is ambiguous. From germline, CDR1 is SGHTA and CDR2 FQGNSA. V was clipped by 1 base and J by 0 bases, with 4 bases between them. This CDR3 has 14 residues. The CDR3 sequence is CASSLDISGNTIYF. As DNA, the CDR3 is TGTGCCAGCAGCTTAGACATCTCTGGAAACACCATATATTTT.

This clonotype appeared many times. The chain links TRBV5-5 to TRBJ2-5; the D gene is possibly TRBD1 (5 bases). The length of the CDR3 is 13 residues. From germline, CDR1 is SGHKS and CDR2 YYEKEE (reference sequence). The V end was cut by 0 bases, the J end by 5 bases, with 8 bases between. The CDR3 loop reads CASSLAGPETQYF. CDR3 nucleotides: TGTGCCAGCAGCTTGGCAGGGCCGGAGACCCAGTACTTC. The full variable domain, rest sourced from reference TRBV5-5 and TRBJ2-5, is DAGVTQSPTHLIKTRGQQVTLRCSPISGHKSVSWYQQVLGQGPQFIFQYYEKEERGRGNFPDRFSARQFPNYSSELNVNALLLGDSALYLCASSLAGPETQYFGPGTRLLVL.

This clonotype was detected ten times or more. The gene calls are TRBV7-8 and TRBJ2-1, with TRBD2 matching 7 bases. Germline assignment: CDR1 SGHVS and CDR2 FQNEAQ. After removal of 5 bases from V and 8 bases from J, the junction contained 12 bases not matched to a gene. CDR3 length: 15 amino acids. The CDR3 coding sequence is TGTGCCAGCAGCCCCCATATACTAGCGTCCGATGAGCAGTTCTTC. It encodes CASSPHILASDEQFF.

The sample holds many counts of this clonotype. V is TRBV27 and J is TRBJ2-1, with 12 bases identical to TRBD2. The CDR3 loop spans 16 amino acids. The junction had 8 bases not matched to a gene; V was cut back by 7 bases and J by 4 bases. In germline, CDR1 is MNHEY, CDR2 SMNVEV (reference sequence). CDR3 sequence: CASIDTGLAGYNEQFF. In DNA, the CDR3 is TGTGCCAGCATTGATACGGGACTAGCGGGTTACAATGAGCAGTTCTTC.

There are many counts of this clonotype. V gene TRBV30 combines with J gene TRBJ1-4, with D unclear. V lost 2 bases and J lost 8, with 15 bases in between. Per the germline V gene, CDR1 is GTSNPN and CDR2 is SVGIG (reference sequence). This CDR3 has 14 residues. CDR3 amino acids: CAWSRPLISEKLFF. In DNA form, the CDR3 reads TGTGCCTGGAGTCGACCGCTTATCTCCGAAAAACTGTTTTTT.

This clonotype was counted ten times or more. This chain links TRBV12-3 or TRBV12-4 with TRBJ1-4, with 8 bases that match TRBD1. CDR3 length equals 12 residues. V dropped 8 bases and J dropped 8; count of bases not matched to a gene: 4. Written as DNA, the CDR3 is TGTGCCAGCCGACAGGGGCGAGAAAAACTGTTTTTT. Residues: CASRQGREKLFF.

Many counts were recorded for this clonotype. The V and J genes are TRBV6-5 and TRBJ2-1; 8 bases are a match to TRBD2. The ends lost 2 bases at V and 7 bases at J; junction bases unmatched: 4. The germline CDR1 and CDR2 sequences are MNHEY and SVGAGI. This CDR3 is 14 amino acids long. The CDR3 sequence is CASSYAGGLNEQFF. For the CDR3, the DNA is TGTGCCAGCAGTTACGCGGGAGGCTTAAATGAGCAGTTCTTC.

The V and J genes are TRBV28 and TRBJ2-7; D unresolved. V gave up 2 bases and J gave up 3 bases, with 5 bases separating them. CDR3 length: 12 residues. From germline, CDR1 is MDHEN and CDR2 SYDVKM. The chain's CDR3 is CASSLGYYEQYF. CDR3 bases: TGTGCCAGCAGTTTAGGCTACTACGAGCAGTACTTC.

This clonotype occurred many times. This rearrangement joins TRBV6-6 to TRBJ1-6, with 7 bases fitting TRBD1. The CDR3 is 14 amino acids. CDR1 and CDR2 (germline): MNHNY, SVGAGI (reference sequence). V trimming: 8 bases; J trimming: 5 bases; junction bases outside the gene matches: 6. The CDR3: CASGPGQNNSPLHF. The CDR3 bases are TGTGCCAGCGGTCCGGGACAGAATAATTCACCCCTCCACTTT.

Many counts were recorded for this clonotype. The chain combines TRBV4-3 with TRBJ2-1, with D unresolved. Deletions cut 4 bases from V and 11 bases from J, with 24 bases between. The CDR3 runs to 16 residues. Germline CDR1 and CDR2: LGHNA and YSLEER. CDR3 nucleotides: TGCGCCAGCAGCCCAGCAGAAGGCTATCGCCCCTTGCAGCAGTTCTTC. This encodes CASSPAEGYRPLQQFF.

There are many counts of this clonotype. The chain uses TRBV20-1 and TRBJ2-3, with D hard to call. The CDR3 is made up of 13 amino acids. Germline CDR1 DFQATT, CDR2 SNEGSKA (reference sequence). Trimming took 4 bases from V and 3 from J, leaving 11 bases between them. CDR3 in amino acids: CSAIGVGTDTQYF. Written as DNA, the CDR3 is TGCAGTGCTATTGGAGTGGGGACAGATACGCAGTATTTT.

This clonotype occurred many times. The chain is built from TRBV5-6 and TRBJ2-1, with D possibly TRBD2 on 5 matching bases. CDR3 length: 15 residues. Germline CDR1 SGHDT, CDR2 YYEEEE. The V gene lost 1 base and the J gene lost 5 bases, with 13 bases spanning the gap. In DNA form, the CDR3 reads TGTGCCAGCAGCTTGCCGGCGGGCCCGCACAATGAGCAGTTCTTC. This sequence encodes CASSLPAGPHNEQFF.